This T cell receptor beta chain was retrieved from a study of cytomegalovirus exposure and HLA in healthy donors. Study-level background: HLA-typed donors contributed around 88 million unique TCRs, which were held in an early data release. Study findings and constraints: Most CMV-associated TCR beta chains were later found to appear HLA-restricted. Researchers counted about 150 TCR beta chains as cytomegalovirus-associated.

About this clone: Its antigen remains unidentified.

The V gene's germline CDR1 is SQVTM and CDR2 ANQGSEA. This CDR3 spans 13 amino acids. V was cut by 1 base and J by 5 bases, with 12 bases left in between. 60 Vbeta and 13 Jbeta primers were used in PCR. TCRdb's copy holds only in-frame clones and misses some; the assay was immunoSEQ multiplex PCR. This table has about 140,000 clones, roughly two thirds appearing once. The specimen sequenced was PBMCs. The chain recombines TRBV29-1 with TRBJ2-7, with a possible D match to TRBD1 (6 bases). The sequence was obtained from a woman between 40 and 55 years old in good health and CMV-seronegative. This CDR3 reads CSVEVGGPHEQYF. DNA for the CDR3: TGCAGCGTTGAAGTTGGGGGCCCCCACGAGCAGTACTTC.